Each of the 32 T cell receptor beta chains below was sequenced from the same sample in a study of T cells after yellow fever vaccination. A single record per CDR3 protein comes from TCRdb applying MiXCR to the 5' RACE reads. The sample has about 260,000 distinct CDR3 sequences; about an eighth are singletons. The sample consisted of CD4+ T cells sorted from PBMCs, taken 45 days after the yellow fever booster vaccination. These receptors all stem from a man aged 25 to 40 who received the YFV17D yellow fever vaccine.

The genes are TRBV10-3 and TRBJ2-2; D may be TRBD2 (6 bases). The germline V gene has CDR1 ENHRY and CDR2 SYGVKD. CDR3 length equals 16 residues. With 0 bases removed from V and 10 bases from J, the gap between germline ends came to 18 bases. CDR3 in amino acids: CAISESIAANKAELFF. CDR3 sequence (DNA): TGTGCCATCAGTGAGTCGATAGCGGCTAACAAGGCGGAGCTGTTTTTT.

There are a few counts of this clonotype. The V gene is TRBV20-1, the J gene TRBJ2-1; 9 bases line up with TRBD1. The CDR3 has 13 amino acids. J was trimmed by 9 bases and V by 6 bases; bases with no gene match: 9. Germline V gene sequence: CDR1 DFQATT, CDR2 SNEGSKA (reference sequence). This CDR3 reads CSATIVDRGEQFF. CDR3 nucleotide sequence: TGCAGTGCCACCATCGTGGACAGGGGTGAGCAGTTCTTC.

The chain is built from TRBV20-1 and TRBJ2-1, with D maybe TRBD2 (5 bases). The germline V and J ends were trimmed by 1 base and 8 bases, with 21 bases remaining between them. This CDR3 has 16 amino acids. The germline V gene encodes CDR1 DFQATT and CDR2 SNEGSKA (reference sequence). CDR3 coding DNA: TGCAGTGCTAGAGGAAAAAGCGGCCACCCTTTGGATGAGCAGTTCTTC. Protein product: CSARGKSGHPLDEQFF.

The rearrangement joins TRBV14 to TRBJ2-5; 8 positions agree with TRBD2. With V trimmed by 2 bases and J by 7 bases, 6 bases remained unmatched. The CDR3 is 14 amino acids. The germline V gene encodes CDR1 SGHDN and CDR2 FVKESK. The CDR3: CASSQPGGRATQYF. CDR3 nucleotide sequence: TGTGCCAGCAGCCAACCGGGAGGGCGCGCGACCCAGTACTTC.

As DNA, the CDR3 is TGTGCCAGCAGTTACCCAGCGGGAGTGTCGTACGAGCAGTACTTC. Translated, it gives CASSYPAGVSYEQYF. The V call is TRBV6-5, the J call TRBJ2-7; 8 bases line up with TRBD2. The V and J ends lost 2 bases and 4 bases, in that order; junction bases with no gene match: 7. The CDR3 loop spans 15 amino acids. Germline CDR1 is MNHEY and CDR2 is SVGAGI.

The chain couples TRBV27 to TRBJ2-3; perhaps TRBD1 as D (5 bases). The CDR3 length is 14 residues. Germline-derived CDR1 and CDR2 are MNHEY and SMNVEV (reference sequence). Trimming shortened V by 2 bases and J by 8 bases, and 14 bases separated the two germline ends. For the CDR3, the DNA is TGTGCCAGCAGTTTAGGCAGGGCGTTGGTTACGCAGTATTTT. Residues: CASSLGRALVTQYF.

In its sample, this clonotype was seen many times. The V call is TRBV5-6, the J call TRBJ2-1; TRBD2 is a possible D gene (5 bases). With 2 bases removed from V and 3 bases from J, the gap between germline ends came to 12 bases. The CDR3 covers 15 residues. Per germline, CDR1 SGHDT and CDR2 YYEEEE. CDR3 amino acids: CASSLGGSGYNEQFF. The CDR3 nucleotides are TGTGCCAGCAGCTTAGGTGGGAGTGGCTACAATGAGCAGTTCTTC.

This chain joins TRBV4-3 and TRBJ1-5; D is undetermined. Trimming left V 4 bases short and J 7 bases short, with 11 bases between. The CDR3 covers 13 residues. Germline CDR1 is LGHNA and CDR2 is YSLEER. The CDR3 DNA sequence: TGCGCCAGCAGCCTTTTCCGAGCACAGCCCCAGCATTTT. Its translation is CASSLFRAQPQHF.

This clonotype has a handful of counts. V gene TRBV23-1 combines with J gene TRBJ2-7; D gene ambiguous. TRBV23-1 qualifies as an ORF whose function is uncertain. This CDR3 comprises 11 residues. With 3 bases removed from V and 7 bases from J, the gap between germline ends came to 7 bases. The CDR3, as DNA: TGCGCCAGCAGTCACACGAGGGAGCAGTACTTC. Translating it yields CASSHTREQYF.

This clonotype was counted once. V and J are TRBV12-3 or TRBV12-4 and TRBJ2-7; possibly TRBD2 for D (6 bases). The germline V and J ends were trimmed by 3 bases and 6 bases, with 21 bases remaining between them. The CDR3 runs 16 residues. CDR3 in DNA: TGTGCCAGCAGTTTGTCCCCGGGGGTGGGAGGTTGCGAGCAGTACTTC. Residues: CASSLSPGVGGCEQYF.

Ten or more counts support this clonotype. CDR3: CASSFSWEQYF. The CDR3 DNA follows: TGTGCCAGCAGCTTTTCATGGGAGCAGTACTTC. The chain carries TRBV12-3 or TRBV12-4 and TRBJ2-7; no firm D call. The CDR3 consists of 11 residues. The ends were cut back, 6 bases at V and 7 bases at J, with 10 bases in the middle.

As concerns this clonotype: At one boundary the junction diverges from the germline segment, which might be a read error. This rearrangement joins TRBV4-3 to TRBJ1-6; D not certain. This CDR3 contains 16 residues. The V gene's germline CDR1 is LGHNA and CDR2 YSLEER. The CDR3 protein is CASSQEWGGYNSPLHF. DNA for the CDR3: TGCGCCAGCAGCCAAGAGTGGGGTGGATATAACTCACCCCTCCACTTT.

This chain joins TRBV5-1 and TRBJ2-3; D remains unclear. Germline-derived CDR1 and CDR2 are SGHRS and YFSETQ. This CDR3 is built from 14 residues. V dropped 0 bases and J dropped 2 bases, with 7 bases sitting between them. In DNA form, the CDR3 reads TGCGCCAGCAGCTTGGCGGCTAACACAGATACGCAGTATTTT. Translation: CASSLAANTDTQYF.

The rearrangement joins TRBV5-1 to TRBJ1-6; D call uncertain. This CDR3 is built from 14 residues. V was cut by 4 bases and J by 6 bases, with 11 bases left in between. Germline loops: CDR1 SGHRS, CDR2 YFSETQ. The CDR3 sequence: CASSPETLNSPLHF. The CDR3 DNA follows: TGCGCCAGCAGCCCAGAGACCCTTAATTCACCCCTCCACTTT.

This clonotype was observed a handful of times. V usage is TRBV5-5 and J usage is TRBJ2-7; D is unclear. This CDR3 comprises 15 residues. The germline V gene encodes CDR1 SGHKS and CDR2 YYEKEE (reference sequence). V was trimmed by 6 bases and J by 2 bases, leaving 18 bases between them. CDR3 coding DNA: TGTGCCAGCACAAGAGACGCCGGTACGACCTACGAGCAGTACTTC. It is translated as CASTRDAGTTYEQYF.

This chain connects TRBV5-1 to TRBJ2-5; the D gene is possibly TRBD1 (5 bases). V was shortened by 0 bases and J by 5 bases, with 11 bases between the two germline ends. The germline gives CDR1 SGHRS, CDR2 YFSETQ. This CDR3 spans 14 amino acids. CDR3 sequence (DNA): TGCGCCAGCAGCTTGGCATGGGGCACGGAGACCCAGTACTTC. Its translation is CASSLAWGTETQYF.

This clonotype was observed a few times. This chain connects TRBV29-1 to TRBJ2-5; tentatively, D is TRBD2 (6 bases). Germline V lookup: CDR1 SQVTM, CDR2 ANQGSEA. The CDR3 totals 12 residues. V lost 7 bases and J lost 0, with 9 bases in between. The CDR3 loop reads CSGGDYQETQYF. In DNA form, the CDR3 reads TGCAGCGGAGGGGACTACCAAGAGACCCAGTACTTC. The full variable domain, in which reference TRBV29-1 and TRBJ2-5 provide the parts outside the CDR3, is SAVISQKPSRDICQRGTSLTIQCQVDSQVTMMFWYRQQPGQSLTLIATANQGSEATYESGFVIDKFPISRPNLTFSTLTVSNMSPEDSSIYLCSGGDYQETQYFGPGTRLLVL.

The gene calls are TRBV27 and TRBJ2-3, with a tentative D call TRBD1 (6 bases). Germline V gives CDR1 MNHEY, CDR2 SMNVEV (reference sequence). The V end lost 3 bases, the J end lost 5 bases, and 9 bases lay between the germline ends. CDR3 size: 13 residues. The CDR3 nucleotides read TGTGCCAGCAGTTTTCAGGGGATAGATACGCAGTATTTT. Protein: CASSFQGIDTQYF.

This clonotype has more than one count but fewer than ten. This chain uses TRBV20-1 with TRBJ1-1; D may be TRBD1 (5 bases). V was cut by 1 base and J by 0 bases, with 15 bases left in between. CDR3 size: 16 residues. The germline CDR1 and CDR2 sequences are DFQATT and SNEGSKA (reference sequence). For the CDR3, the DNA is TGCAGTGCTAGAGGGTGGGGGGAAGACATGAACACTGAAGCTTTCTTT. Its protein is CSARGWGEDMNTEAFF.

As to this clonotype: A junction boundary mismatches the germline segment, possibly from a read error. J is TRBJ2-5 and V is TRBV3-1, with a possible D match to TRBD2 (6 bases). This CDR3 is 15 amino acids long. CDR1 is LGHDT and CDR2 is YNNKEL in the germline V gene (reference sequence). CDR3 amino acids: CACSQGGGKGETQYF. Written as DNA, the CDR3 is TGTGCCTGCAGCCAAGGTGGGGGGAAGGGTGAGACCCAGTACTTC.

The chain employs TRBV7-9 and TRBJ2-1, with D unclear. V gave up 6 bases and J gave up 5 bases, with 8 bases separating them. The germline V gene has CDR1 SEHNR and CDR2 FQNEAQ (reference sequence). The CDR3 is 12 amino acids. DNA for the CDR3: TGTGCCAGCAGGACGGCCGACAATGAGCAGTTCTTC. This codes for CASRTADNEQFF.

The chain is built from TRBV7-2 and TRBJ2-1; D is unclear. This CDR3 is 15 amino acids long. CDR1 SGHTA and CDR2 FQGNSA come from the germline V gene. Deletions cut 7 bases from V and 0 bases from J, with 13 bases between. DNA of the CDR3: TGTGCCAGCACCCCCGACTCACGCTCCTACAATGAGCAGTTCTTC. It is translated as CASTPDSRSYNEQFF.

The rearrangement joins TRBV20-1 to TRBJ2-7; D is unclear. Germline loops: CDR1 DFQATT, CDR2 SNEGSKA (reference sequence). The germline V and J ends were trimmed by 2 bases and 5 bases, with 13 bases remaining between them. CDR3 size: 13 residues. DNA for the CDR3: TGCAGTGCTAGACCGGCCTCGGCTAACGAGCAGTACTTC. It codes for CSARPASANEQYF.

V is TRBV12-2 and J is TRBJ2-1; the D call TRBD2 from the table was never checked on the DNA. TRBV12-2 represents a pseudogene. This CDR3 is built from 16 residues. This chain's CDR3 is CASRLRAGELYNEQFF. DNA for the CDR3: TGTGCAAGTCGCTTAAGGGCGGGAGAACTGTACAATGAGCAGTTCTTC.

On this clonotype: Just one base apart from a much larger clone, this may be a read error. J is TRBJ2-5 and V is TRBV29-1, with D tentatively TRBD2 (6 bases). V was clipped by 7 bases and J by 5 bases, with 14 bases between them. CDR3 length: 12 residues. CDR1 is SQVTM, CDR2 ANQGSEA, per germline. This CDR3 reads CSALSGRETQYF. The CDR3 DNA reads TGCAGCGCCCTGAGTGGGAGGGAGACCCAGTACTTC.

This chain joins TRBV20-1 and TRBJ2-7; TRBD2 agrees at 10 bases. The CDR3 runs 13 residues. CDR1 and CDR2 (germline): DFQATT, SNEGSKA (reference sequence). Trimming at V came to 0 bases and at J to 6 bases, leaving 2 bases not matched to a gene. The DNA for the CDR3 is TGCAGTGCTAGAGAGGCTAGCGGGAGCGAGCAGTACTTC. Its translation is CSAREASGSEQYF.

This clonotype appeared a few times. The chain recombines TRBV20-1 with TRBJ1-2; D not resolved. Germline CDR1 and CDR2: DFQATT and SNEGSKA (reference sequence). Deletions cut 0 bases from V and 5 bases from J, with 13 bases between. This CDR3 comprises 14 residues. The CDR3 reads CSARDHSERYGYTF. Here the CDR3 DNA reads TGCAGTGCTAGAGATCACAGCGAGAGATATGGCTACACCTTC.

This chain uses TRBV7-2 with TRBJ2-1; 7 positions match TRBD2. There are 15 residues in the CDR3. V shed 2 bases, J shed 3 bases, and the junction held 4 bases outside the gene matches. Germline V gene data show CDR1 as SGHTA and CDR2 as FQGNSA. CDR3 nucleotides: TGTGCCAGCAGCTTATCTGGGGGGGGCTACAATGAGCAGTTCTTC. Amino acid sequence: CASSLSGGGYNEQFF.

The chain recombines TRBV28 with TRBJ2-6; possible D gene TRBD1, 6 bases. Trimming took off 6 bases at V and 4 bases at J, with 10 bases between the two ends. CDR1 MDHEN and CDR2 SYDVKM come from the germline V gene. The CDR3 runs to 14 residues. Written as DNA, the CDR3 is TGTGCCAGCAGCACAGGGTCCGGGGCCAACGTCCTGACTTTC. It encodes CASSTGSGANVLTF.

This clonotype was recorded at least ten times. This chain links TRBV20-1 with TRBJ2-3; unclear D gene. V dropped 0 bases and J dropped 2 bases, with 9 bases sitting between them. This CDR3 has 14 residues. Germline V gives CDR1 DFQATT, CDR2 SNEGSKA (reference sequence). Here the CDR3 DNA reads TGCAGTGCTAGAGATCGAGTGAACACAGATACGCAGTATTTT. Its protein is CSARDRVNTDTQYF.

The chain couples TRBV20-1 to TRBJ2-1, with D unresolved. Germline CDR1 and CDR2: DFQATT and SNEGSKA (reference sequence). With 1 base removed from V and 5 bases from J, the gap between germline ends came to 15 bases. The CDR3 covers 15 residues. In DNA, the CDR3 is TGCAGTGCTAGAGGGGCTAAGGTGGAGAACAATGAGCAGTTCTTC. It yields the protein CSARGAKVENNEQFF.

This clonotype was observed a few times. The rearrangement links TRBV6-5 to TRBJ2-7; 7 bases line up with TRBD1. J gave up 5 bases and V 6 bases, and 4 bases lay outside the gene matches. Germline assignment: CDR1 MNHEY and CDR2 SVGAGI. The CDR3 sequence is 12 residues long. The DNA for the CDR3 is TGTGCCAGCAGGACAGGGAATAACGAGCAGTACTTC. This translates into CASRTGNNEQYF.